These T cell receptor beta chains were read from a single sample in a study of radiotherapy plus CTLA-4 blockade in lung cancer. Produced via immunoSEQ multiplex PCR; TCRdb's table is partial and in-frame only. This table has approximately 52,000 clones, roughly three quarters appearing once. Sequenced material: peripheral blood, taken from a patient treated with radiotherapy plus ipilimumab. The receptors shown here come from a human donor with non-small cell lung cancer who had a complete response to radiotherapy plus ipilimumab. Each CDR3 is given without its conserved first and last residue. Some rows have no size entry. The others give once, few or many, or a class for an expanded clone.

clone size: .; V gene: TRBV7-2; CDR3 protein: ASSLTGGSIQY
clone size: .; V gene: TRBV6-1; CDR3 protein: ASTQVNNQPQH
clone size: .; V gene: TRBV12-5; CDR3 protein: ASGSPGISGANVLT
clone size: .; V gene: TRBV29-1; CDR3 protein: SARGRQETQY
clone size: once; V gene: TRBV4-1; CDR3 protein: ASSRSPGTGTYNEQF
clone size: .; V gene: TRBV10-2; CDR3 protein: ASSESVERWLDTQY
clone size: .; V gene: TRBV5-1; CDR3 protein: ASSLRGNTEAF
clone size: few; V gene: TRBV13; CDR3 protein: ASSLGRDAKNIQY
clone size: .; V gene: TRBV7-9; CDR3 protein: ASRLSGARSNQPQH
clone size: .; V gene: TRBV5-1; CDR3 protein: ASSPTALPNSPLH
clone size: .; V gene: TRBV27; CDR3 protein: ASSLMTGEGNTIY
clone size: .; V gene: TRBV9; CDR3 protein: ASSLGLGATGELF
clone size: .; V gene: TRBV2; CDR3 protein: ASTRGTPYNSPLH
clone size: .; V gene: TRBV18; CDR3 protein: ASSGTGTGSDYGYT
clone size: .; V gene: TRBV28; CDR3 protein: ASTTGTGTYGYT
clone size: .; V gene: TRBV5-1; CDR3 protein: ASSLEGPGTFRELF
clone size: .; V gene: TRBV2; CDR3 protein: ASSTRTSGSGDTQY
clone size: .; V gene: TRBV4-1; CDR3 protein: ASSQGPGYGYT
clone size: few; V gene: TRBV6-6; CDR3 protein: ASTGQTYEQY
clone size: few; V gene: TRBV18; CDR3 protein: ASSPRGGEAGELF
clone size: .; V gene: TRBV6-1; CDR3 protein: ASSEGRGTDTQY
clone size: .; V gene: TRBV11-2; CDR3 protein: ASSLVPGGYT
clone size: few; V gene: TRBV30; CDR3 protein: ACWSRLATNEKLF
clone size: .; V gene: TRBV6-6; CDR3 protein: ASSPGETQY
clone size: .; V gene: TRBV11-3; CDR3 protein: ASSLEGDSGELF
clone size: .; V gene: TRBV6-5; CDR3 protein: ASSYYQGNQPQH
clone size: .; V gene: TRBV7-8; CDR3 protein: ASSLGLAVNTDTQY
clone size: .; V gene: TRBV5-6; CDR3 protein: ASSSGQGPYNEQF
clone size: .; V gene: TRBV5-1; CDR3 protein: ASSPTGLNTEAF
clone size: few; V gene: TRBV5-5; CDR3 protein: ASSDYRDRGNRGYT
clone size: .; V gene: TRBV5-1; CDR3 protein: ASNSRDRGQTEAF
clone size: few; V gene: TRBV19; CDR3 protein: ASTPVGANEKLF
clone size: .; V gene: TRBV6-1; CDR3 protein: ASSEVGRVNTEAF
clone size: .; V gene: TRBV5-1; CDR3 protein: ASSSTVNTEAF
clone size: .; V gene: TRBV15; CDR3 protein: ATMAGEGEKLF
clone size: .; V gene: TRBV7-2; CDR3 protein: ASSPRDEQY
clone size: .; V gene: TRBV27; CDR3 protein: ASSGTGGADGYT
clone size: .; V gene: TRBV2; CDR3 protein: ASSEARGFQGYT
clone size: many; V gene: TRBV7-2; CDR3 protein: ASSSQGTGEKLF
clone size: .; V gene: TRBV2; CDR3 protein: ASRSGPNQPQH
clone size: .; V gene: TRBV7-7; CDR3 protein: ASSLVLLIETQY
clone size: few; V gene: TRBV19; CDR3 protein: ASSTSRVMNTEAF
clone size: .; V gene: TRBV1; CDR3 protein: TSSFAGAGGYT
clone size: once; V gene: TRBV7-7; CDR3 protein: ASSLDLRWAGRLGDQPQH
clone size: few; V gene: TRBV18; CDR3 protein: ASSTGSGNEKLF
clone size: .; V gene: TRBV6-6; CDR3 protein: ASSYSGIQGALGYT
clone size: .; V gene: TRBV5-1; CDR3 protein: ASSLATALYLT